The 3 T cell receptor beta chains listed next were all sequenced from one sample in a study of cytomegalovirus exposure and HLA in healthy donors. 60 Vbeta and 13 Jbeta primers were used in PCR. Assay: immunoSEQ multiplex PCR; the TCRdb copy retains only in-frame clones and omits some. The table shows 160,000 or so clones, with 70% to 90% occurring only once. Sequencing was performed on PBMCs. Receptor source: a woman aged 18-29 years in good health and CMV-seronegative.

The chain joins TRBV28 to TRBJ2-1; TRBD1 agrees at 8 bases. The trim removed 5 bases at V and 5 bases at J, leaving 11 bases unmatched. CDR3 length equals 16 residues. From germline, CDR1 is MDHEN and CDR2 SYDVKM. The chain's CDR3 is CASSLHRQGRNNEQFF. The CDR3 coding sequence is TGTGCCAGCAGTCTACACAGACAGGGGCGCAACAATGAGCAGTTCTTC. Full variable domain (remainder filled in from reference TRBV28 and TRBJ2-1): DVKVTQSSRYLVKRTGEKVFLECVQDMDHENMFWYRQDPGLGLRLIYFSYDVKMKEKGDIPEGYSVSREKKERFSLILESASTNQTSMYLCASSLHRQGRNNEQFFGPGTRLTVL.

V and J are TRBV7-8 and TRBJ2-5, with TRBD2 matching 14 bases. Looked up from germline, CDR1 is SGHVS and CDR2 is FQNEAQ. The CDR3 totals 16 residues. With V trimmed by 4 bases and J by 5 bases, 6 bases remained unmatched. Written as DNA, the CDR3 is TGTGCCAGCAGCTCGGGACTAGCGGGAGTAGTGGAGACCCAGTACTTC. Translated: CASSSGLAGVVETQYF.

CDR3 sequence reads: CASSESGSYGYTF. The CDR3 nucleotides read TGCGCCAGCAGTGAGAGTGGCAGCTATGGCTACACCTTC. The chain carries TRBV10-1 and TRBJ1-2; no clear D gene. Deletions cut 2 bases from V and 4 bases from J, with 8 bases between. The CDR3 covers 13 residues. Germline V gives CDR1 WNHNN, CDR2 SYGVQD (reference sequence).